A single sample gave rise to the 26 T cell receptor beta chains below, sequenced in a study of T cell responses to AZD1222 COVID-19 vaccine. Assay used: immunoSEQ multiplex PCR; TCRdb lists only in-frame clones, some missing. The sample has 190,000 or so clones, around 89% seen once; the top ten hold roughly 26%. The sample was peripheral blood, taken 28 days after the second AZD1222 dose. These receptors all come from an adult who received the AZD1222 COVID-19 vaccine.

The chain joins TRBV7-2 to TRBJ1-1, with TRBD1 identical over 7 bases. Germline CDR1 SGHTA, CDR2 FQGNSA. The CDR3 is 13 amino acids. Trimming removed 5 bases from V and 5 bases from J; junction bases left unmatched: 5. The CDR3 here is CASSRQGGTEAFF. The CDR3 DNA reads as TGTGCCAGCAGCCGACAGGGAGGGACTGAAGCTTTCTTT.

The chain uses TRBV7-9 and TRBJ1-1; 9 bases are a match to TRBD1. This CDR3 has 15 residues. CDR1 is SEHNR and CDR2 is FQNEAQ in the germline V gene (reference sequence). J was trimmed by 4 bases and V by 1 base; bases with no gene match: 4. CDR3 coding DNA: TGTGCCAGCAGCTTAGGTGGGACAGGGCCCACTGAAGCTTTCTTT. It specifies CASSLGGTGPTEAFF.

This clone was counted between two and nine times. J is TRBJ1-6 and V is TRBV7-3, with 8 bases identical to TRBD1. The length of the CDR3 is 16 residues. The V gene end was trimmed by 2 bases and the J gene end by 6 bases; junction bases not matched to a gene: 6. Germline V gene data show CDR1 as SGHTA and CDR2 as FQGTGA. The CDR3: CASSLLHRGGNSPLHF. The DNA for the CDR3 is TGTGCCAGCAGCTTACTTCACAGGGGGGGTAATTCACCCCTCCACTTT.

DNA of the CDR3: TGCAGCGTTGAAGGAAGACAGAGTGAGACCCGATCCTACGAGCAGTACTTC. Its protein is CSVEGRQSETRSYEQYF. This sequence joins TRBV29-1 and TRBJ2-7, with D perhaps matching TRBD1 (5 bases). CDR3 length: 17 residues. V was cut by 1 base and J by 1 base, with 20 bases left in between. In germline, CDR1 is SQVTM, CDR2 ANQGSEA.

This clone has a handful of counts. The CDR3 reads CASSMGRGTGPQHF. The CDR3 region has the DNA TGTGCCAGTAGTATGGGACGGGGGACGGGTCCCCAGCATTTT. V usage is TRBV19 and J usage is TRBJ1-5; D is possibly TRBD1 (5 bases). The CDR3 loop spans 14 amino acids. Germline V gene sequence: CDR1 LNHDA, CDR2 SQIVND (reference sequence). Deletions cut 3 bases from V and 10 bases from J, with 16 bases between. Together with reference TRBV19 and TRBJ1-5, the CDR3 gives the full variable domain: DGGITQSPKYLFRKEGQNVTLSCEQNLNHDAMYWYRQDPGQGLRLIYYSQIVNDFQKGDIAEGYSVSREKKESFPLTVTSAQKNPTAFYLCASSMGRGTGPQHFGDGTRLSIL.

This clone is a singleton in its sample. In the same sample, other DNA sequences code for this CDR3. The chain employs TRBV30 and TRBJ1-2; maybe TRBD1 (6 bases). Germline V CDR1 and CDR2: GTSNPN, SVGIG (reference sequence). The CDR3 contains 13 residues. Trimming left V 2 bases short and J 2 bases short, with 9 bases between. Written as DNA, the CDR3 is TGTGCCTGGAGTACAGGACAGAACTATGGCTACACCTTC. As protein: CAWSTGQNYGYTF. The full variable domain, completed using reference TRBV30 and TRBJ1-2, is SQTIHQWPATLVQPVGSPLSLECTVEGTSNPNLYWYRQAAGRGLQLLFYSVGIGQISSEVPQNLSASRPQDRQFILSSKKLLLSDSGFYLCAWSTGQNYGYTFGSGTRLTVV.

V usage is TRBV23-1 and J usage is TRBJ2-2, with 10 bases lining up with TRBD1. TRBV23-1 is an ORF, and what it does is uncertain. Unmatched junction bases numbered 4, after V lost 5 bases and J lost 7 bases. CDR3 length: 14 residues. CDR3 loop: CASSRQGAGGELFF. For the CDR3, the DNA is TGCGCCAGCAGTAGACAGGGGGCTGGCGGGGAGCTGTTTTTT.

The chain has TRBV7-3 and TRBJ2-1, with TRBD2 matching over 10 bases. V lost 8 bases to trimming and J lost 0 bases; unmatched junction nucleotides: 4. Germline lookup yields CDR1 SGHTA and CDR2 FQGTGA. This CDR3 has 15 residues. CDR3 in amino acids: CASAGLAVSYNEQFF. The CDR3 DNA sequence: TGTGCCAGCGCCGGACTAGCGGTCTCCTACAATGAGCAGTTCTTC.

This chain links TRBV28 with TRBJ2-4; D is undetermined. Trimming took 7 bases from V and 5 from J, leaving 6 bases between them. This CDR3 contains 11 residues. Germline CDR1 MDHEN, CDR2 SYDVKM. The CDR3 bases are TGTGCCAGCACAGGCGAAAACATTCAGTACTTC. Translated: CASTGENIQYF.

The chain uses TRBV2 and TRBJ2-1; 8 positions match TRBD2. Germline assignment: CDR1 SNHLY and CDR2 FYNNEI. The CDR3 runs to 14 residues. After removal of 5 bases from V and 10 bases from J, the junction contained 10 bases not matched to a gene. CDR3 in DNA: TGTGCCAGCAGTCCCGGGACTAGTCCTATGGAGCAGTTCTTC. It specifies CASSPGTSPMEQFF.

This rearrangement joins TRBV6-5 to TRBJ2-5, with a weak D call TRBD2 (6 bases). The V gene's germline CDR1 is MNHEY and CDR2 SVGAGI. Trimming shortened V by 5 bases and J by 1 base, and 11 bases separated the two germline ends. There are 14 residues in the CDR3. In DNA, the CDR3 is TGTGCCAGCAGTAGGCAGGGAGGCCAAGAGACCCAGTACTTC. It yields the protein CASSRQGGQETQYF.

This clone was found once. The genes are TRBV27 and TRBJ1-5; 9 nucleotides line up with TRBD1. Trimming at V came to 4 bases and at J to 7 bases, leaving 5 bases not matched to a gene. This CDR3 has 14 residues. Germline CDR1 reads MNHEY; CDR2 reads SMNVEV (reference sequence). The CDR3: CASSSGQGRQPQHF. The CDR3 region has the DNA TGTGCCAGCAGTTCGGGACAGGGCCGGCAGCCCCAGCATTTT.

The chain employs TRBV18 and TRBJ2-2; the D gene is possibly TRBD2 (5 bases). The CDR3 covers 16 residues. V shed 0 bases and J shed 4 bases, with 12 bases lying between them. Germline V gene data show CDR1 as KGHSH and CDR2 as LQKENI. CDR3 sequence: CASSPPSRESTGELFF. The CDR3 coding sequence is TGTGCCAGCTCACCACCGTCGAGGGAGAGCACCGGGGAGCTGTTTTTT.

The table lists this clone with a few counts. The chain has TRBV9 and TRBJ2-7; unclear D gene. Between the trimmed V and J ends, which lost 7 bases and 0 bases, there was a span of 14 bases. The CDR3 spans 14 residues. CDR1 is SGDLS, CDR2 YYNGEE, per germline. The DNA of the CDR3 is TGTGCCAGCTCCGAGGCGCGTCTCTCCTACGAGCAGTACTTC. This encodes CASSEARLSYEQYF. Filled out from reference TRBV9 and TRBJ2-7, the complete variable domain reads DSGVTQTPKHLITATGQRVTLRCSPRSGDLSVYWYQQSLDQGLQFLIQYYNGEERAKGNILERFSAQQFPDLHSELNLSSLELGDSALYFCASSEARLSYEQYFGPGTRLTVT.

The chain uses TRBV4-3 and TRBJ2-3; D perhaps matches TRBD2 (6 bases). The CDR3 has 15 amino acids. The germline gives CDR1 LGHNA, CDR2 YSLEER. V shed 0 bases and J shed 3 bases, with 10 bases lying between them. The CDR3 region has the DNA TGCGCCAGCAGCCAAGATGGAGGGGATACAGATACGCAGTATTTT. It codes for CASSQDGGDTDTQYF.

DNA of the CDR3: TGTGCCAGCAGCCAAGATCTATTAGGGACAGGGAACACCGGGGAGCTGTTTTTT. Translation: CASSQDLLGTGNTGELFF. The chain combines TRBV3-1 (or the pseudogene TRBV3-2) with TRBJ2-2, with 8 bases identical to TRBD1. V shed 0 bases and J 1 base; nucleotides not matched to a gene: 7. In germline, CDR1 is LGHDT, CDR2 YNNKEL (reference sequence). The CDR3 extends over 18 amino acids.

This clone has more than one count but fewer than ten. The chain recombines TRBV24-1 with TRBJ2-1; TRBD1 matches 8 bases. V was clipped by 3 bases and J by 1 base; unmatched bases: 10. This CDR3 spans 18 amino acids. Germline loops: CDR1 KGHDR, CDR2 SFDVKD. DNA for the CDR3: TGTGCCACCAGTGATCGCCCCGTCACAGGGGGGTCCTACAATGAGCAGTTCTTC. Amino acids: CATSDRPVTGGSYNEQFF.

The chain employs TRBV27 and TRBJ2-1, with D maybe TRBD2 (5 bases). This CDR3 is built from 15 residues. V lost 6 bases and J lost 4, with 16 bases in between. Germline CDR1 and CDR2: MNHEY and SMNVEV (reference sequence). The CDR3 region is CASSQRVGFYNEQFF. The CDR3 DNA sequence: TGTGCCAGCAGCCAGAGGGTGGGATTTTACAATGAGCAGTTCTTC.

The chain uses TRBV28 and TRBJ1-6, with D possibly being TRBD1 (6 bases). Trimming removed 6 bases at V and 8 bases at J, with 17 bases between. CDR3 length equals 15 residues. Germline loops: CDR1 MDHEN, CDR2 SYDVKM. This chain's CDR3 is CASSPDGGGDSPLHF. CDR3 bases: TGTGCCAGCAGCCCGGATGGAGGGGGAGATTCACCCCTCCACTTT.

The rearrangement joins TRBV11-2 to TRBJ2-5; TRBD2 matches 13 bases. The CDR3 covers 16 residues. CDR1 is SGHAT and CDR2 is FQNNGV in the germline V gene. With V trimmed by 4 bases and J by 5 bases, 7 bases remained unmatched. Here the CDR3 DNA reads TGTGCCAGCAGCTCGGGGACTAGCGGGGCGGCCGAGACCCAGTACTTC. This codes for CASSSGTSGAAETQYF.

The genes are TRBV9 and TRBJ1-2, with 8 positions matching TRBD1. The J segment lost 4 bases and the V segment lost 0 bases, leaving 5 bases of the junction unmatched. The germline V gene has CDR1 SGDLS and CDR2 YYNGEE. This CDR3 comprises 15 residues. CDR3 DNA sequence: TGTGCCAGCAGCGTAGAGCAGGGGGCGACCTATGGCTACACCTTC. Amino acids: CASSVEQGATYGYTF. The whole variable domain, remainder taken from reference TRBV9 and TRBJ1-2, is DSGVTQTPKHLITATGQRVTLRCSPRSGDLSVYWYQQSLDQGLQFLIQYYNGEERAKGNILERFSAQQFPDLHSELNLSSLELGDSALYFCASSVEQGATYGYTFGSGTRLTVV.

This clone was found once. The chain couples TRBV2 to TRBJ2-3; D tentatively reads TRBD1 or TRBD2 (6 bases each). CDR1 is SNHLY and CDR2 is FYNNEI in the germline V gene. CDR3 length: 15 amino acids. Between the trimmed V and J ends, which lost 6 bases and 0 bases, there was a span of 13 bases. The CDR3 reads CASRYQGTSTDTQYF. Here the CDR3 DNA reads TGTGCCAGCAGGTACCAGGGGACTAGCACAGATACGCAGTATTTT.

This clone occurred once. The chain has TRBV6-1 and TRBJ1-5; TRBD1 matches at 7 bases. From germline, CDR1 is MNHNS and CDR2 SASEGT. V lost 7 bases and J lost 3; bases outside the gene matches: 9. CDR3 length: 15 residues. CDR3 region: CASTAGGGYNQPQHF. CDR3 bases: TGTGCCAGCACCGCGGGAGGGGGCTACAATCAGCCCCAGCATTTT.

This clone was counted once. This rearrangement joins TRBV4-2 to TRBJ2-3; no clear D. Germline V gene sequence: CDR1 LGHNA, CDR2 YNFKEQ. The CDR3 is made up of 14 amino acids. Trimming removed 4 bases from V and 4 bases from J, with 12 bases in between. The CDR3, as DNA: TGTGCCAGCAGCCTGACCGACCGGGCAGATACGCAGTATTTT. Its translation: CASSLTDRADTQYF.

The chain employs TRBV18 and TRBJ2-1, with 14 bases matching TRBD2. This CDR3 is built from 17 residues. Unmatched junction bases numbered 9, after V lost 3 bases and J lost 8 bases. From germline, CDR1 is KGHSH and CDR2 LQKENI. The CDR3 nucleotides are TGTGCCAGCTCACCCCCCGGGACTAGCGGGAGAGGTGATGAGCAGTTCTTC. Its protein product is CASSPPGTSGRGDEQFF.

The chain joins TRBV6-5 to TRBJ1-4, with D hard to call. The CDR3 has 15 residues. Per the germline V gene, CDR1 is MNHEY and CDR2 is SVGAGI. V was clipped by 2 bases and J by 8 bases, with 15 bases between them. The CDR3 is CASSYKTQVWEKLFF. In DNA form, the CDR3 reads TGTGCCAGCAGTTACAAGACTCAAGTTTGGGAAAAACTGTTTTTT.